This T cell receptor (beta chain) is from a study of tumor-infiltrating lymphocytes in oesophageal squamous cell carcinoma. As regards this clonotype: Given the absence of the conserved phenylalanine or tryptophan at the CDR3 end, a read error is likely. Because the CDR3's place on the DNA is in doubt, the DNA is left out and the CDR3 is given as listed by TCRdb.

Each CDR3 protein gets one entry after TCRdb re-called the PCR reads with MiXCR. Seen here are some 10,000 distinct CDR3 sequences, around 58% observed once, and the top ten hold around a quarter. Sequenced material: esophageal tumor tissue. The clonotype originates from a female donor with esophageal squamous cell carcinoma.

The CDR3 protein is CASSSAGNSPLHFGN. V usage is TRBV12-3 or TRBV12-4 and J usage is TRBJ2-5; TRBD2 is the table's D call, not checked against the DNA. The CDR3 spans 15 residues, counting both ends.